Here is one T cell receptor beta chain with its context. This clonotype has ten or more counts. Its antigen is not yet known. One base away there is no much larger clone; base qualities are not given. The entry originates in a study of spatial heterogeneity in lung cancer (dated by TCRdb to about 2019). Study-wide context: Beta-chain transcripts were consistently detected in greater numbers than alpha-chain transcripts, which likely reflects a higher abundance of beta-chain transcripts. Both alpha and beta chains were TCR-sequenced in samples taken at surgery, namely 220 tumor regions, around 61 matched nontumor lung samples and approximately 51 PBMC samples. Nonsynonymous mutation counts, determined by whole-exome sequencing of tumor tissue, were related to TCR repertoire features. In the raw uncorrected reads, each unique combination of TCR and UMI appeared on average more than ten times. The study quantitatively compared TCR alpha and beta repertoires across multiple tumor regions, matched nontumor lung and blood in non-small cell lung cancer. General findings and caveats noted by the study authors: Additional single-cell paired TCR alpha and beta sequencing was considered necessary to confirm, at a functional level, the hypothesis that regional TCRs recognize regional mutations. Ubiquitous expanded tumor TCRs showed up in blood more often at tumor resection than at routine follow-up.

The CDR3 runs 14 amino acids, cysteine and phenylalanine included. The retained sequence is limited to the CDR3, 42 bases, with the frame set at the first base. The germline V gene specifies SGHTA as CDR1 and FQGNSA as CDR2. V sheds 2 bases and J sheds 6 bases, leaving 11 bases between their ends. The library was obtained by 5' RACE. The data were produced on a NextSeq 500. The TCR library protocol attached a unique molecular identifier to each TCR cDNA molecule to allow correction of PCR and sequencing errors. The paper's data handling went like this. TCR identification, UMI-based error correction and CDR3 extraction were performed with Decombinator tools. Expanded TCRs were defined as those above a frequency of 2 per 1,000, corresponding to the top 1% of the tumor frequency distribution. Renyi diversity was calculated using the R vegan package after each repertoire was subsampled 100 times to 5,000 TCRs. CDR3 similarity networks were built from amino acid triplet string-kernel similarity, connecting CDR3s with pairwise similarity above 0.82. The public reads were reprocessed in TCRdb via fastp at Q25 and MiXCR, keeping in-frame beta chains. One record per CDR3 amino acid sequence lists the most common genes and DNA. TCRdb's processing, not the study's, gives the V and J calls here. Here the sample has 25,000 to 35,000 distinct CDR3 sequences; 8.4% occur a single time. 36% of the sample is held by the ten biggest clonotypes.

Sample time point, as interpreted from the label and publication: sample taken at primary tumor resection. TCR sequencing used whole RNA extracted from tumor and nontumor lung tissue, or from cryopreserved PBMC samples, without cell sorting. Samples were obtained from over 70 patients with early-stage, untreated non-small cell lung cancer from the lung TRACERx cohort. Only patients for whom sufficient RNA was available from at least two tumor regions were selected for TCR sequencing. The rearrangement combines TRBV7-2 with TRBJ2-1, with TRBD2 tentatively as D gene (6 bases match). The sample here was PBMCs, taken at surgery. This receptor was obtained from a female donor with early-stage non-small cell lung cancer. The DNA is TGTGCCAGCAGCTTACGCGGGAAAATCAATGAGCAGTTCTTC. Translated, this gives CASSLRGKINEQFF.